The 29 T cell receptor beta chains listed next were all sequenced from one sample in a study of blood T cell repertoires in COVID-19. Repertoires were generated with immunoSEQ multiplex PCR, while TCRdb's copy carries only in-frame clones and drops some. The table lists around 64,000 clones, around two thirds of them singletons. The sequencing sample was made of PBMCs or T cells enriched from blood (not recorded which). Source of these receptors: a woman in her sixties who had been exposed to COVID-19.

The chain is built from TRBV30 and TRBJ2-1; the match to TRBD2 covers 13 bases. The CDR3 extends over 15 amino acids. Per germline, CDR1 GTSNPN and CDR2 SVGIG (reference sequence). The junction had 9 bases not matched to a gene; V was cut back by 2 bases and J by 11 bases. The CDR3 sequence is CAWSLSLAGGYKQFF. Here the CDR3 DNA reads TGTGCCTGGAGTTTATCACTAGCGGGAGGGTATAAGCAGTTCTTC.

This clone was seen a few times. The V call is TRBV5-1, the J call TRBJ1-6; 10 positions agree with TRBD1. After removal of 5 bases from V and 10 bases from J, the junction contained 6 bases not matched to a gene. The germline V gene encodes CDR1 SGHRS and CDR2 YFSETQ. The CDR3 consists of 14 residues. CDR3 sequence (DNA): TGCGCCAGCAGAAGGGACAGGGGACAGTCACCCCTCCACTTT. Its protein product is CASRRDRGQSPLHF.

This clone has a handful of counts. This chain connects TRBV9 to TRBJ2-7; 7 bases match TRBD2. CDR1 is SGDLS, CDR2 YYNGEE, per germline. V gave up 3 bases and J gave up 5 bases; unmatched junction bases: 11. The CDR3 length is 15 residues. The CDR3 loop is CASSALGSGNDEQYF. The CDR3 DNA is TGTGCCAGCAGCGCCCTCGGCAGCGGGAATGACGAGCAGTACTTC.

V and J are TRBV6-5 and TRBJ2-3; 9 nucleotides agree with TRBD2. The CDR3 spans 15 residues. Germline assignment: CDR1 MNHEY and CDR2 SVGAGI. V shed 5 bases, J shed 0 bases, and the junction held 3 bases outside the gene matches. The CDR3 sequence: CASSPTSGSTDTQYF. The CDR3 DNA sequence: TGTGCCAGCAGTCCAACTAGCGGGAGCACAGATACGCAGTATTTT.

Note on this clone: The germline gene is not matched at one end of the junction; a read error may be the cause. The V and J genes are TRBV30 and TRBJ2-3; no reliable D call. This CDR3 has 15 amino acids. Germline CDR1 is GTSNPN and CDR2 is SVGIG (reference sequence). The CDR3, as DNA: TGTGCCTGGAGTGTAGGTCACCTTAGCATAGATACGCAGTATTTT. This codes for CAWSVGHLSIDTQYF.

This clone was found a few times. The rearrangement joins TRBV27 to TRBJ2-7, with a tentative D call TRBD1 (5 bases). The CDR3 consists of 14 residues. Germline V lookup: CDR1 MNHEY, CDR2 SMNVEV (reference sequence). V lost 3 bases to trimming and J lost 0 bases, with 9 bases between them. CDR3 coding DNA: TGTGCCAGCAGTTTCTACAGGAGCTCCTACGAGCAGTACTTC. This encodes CASSFYRSSYEQYF.

The rearrangement uses TRBV2 and TRBJ2-4, with D hard to call. This CDR3 region has 13 residues. The germline gives CDR1 SNHLY, CDR2 FYNNEI. V was trimmed by 8 bases and J by 1 base, leaving 9 bases between them. The CDR3 bases are TGTGCCAGCTGTTCAGGTGCCAAAAACATTCAGTACTTC. It yields the protein CASCSGAKNIQYF.

The chain recombines TRBV6-1 with TRBJ1-5; maybe TRBD1 (6 bases). V was cut by 0 bases and J by 9 bases, with 15 bases left in between. The germline gives CDR1 MNHNS, CDR2 SASEGT. This CDR3 region has 15 residues. The CDR3 DNA follows: TGTGCCAGCAGTGAAGCGGGGGGGCCACTGGGGCCCCAGCATTTT. Amino acid sequence: CASSEAGGPLGPQHF.

This chain links TRBV28 with TRBJ2-3, with 8 positions matching TRBD1. Germline-derived CDR1 and CDR2 are MDHEN and SYDVKM. The CDR3 covers 16 residues. The V gene end was trimmed by 5 bases and the J gene end by 2 bases; junction bases not matched to a gene: 9. The CDR3 reads CASSPSDRGATDTQYF. The CDR3 coding sequence is TGTGCCAGCAGTCCTTCCGACAGGGGTGCCACAGATACGCAGTATTTT.

This rearrangement joins TRBV5-6 to TRBJ1-4; no firm D call. Trimming cost V 4 bases and J 8 bases, with 12 bases left between them. The CDR3 loop spans 13 amino acids. Per the germline V gene, CDR1 is SGHDT and CDR2 is YYEEEE. DNA of the CDR3: TGTGCCAGCAGCAGATCGGGAGCCGAAAAACTGTTTTTT. This translates into CASSRSGAEKLFF.

This clone was detected a few times. The CDR3 bases are TGTGCCAGCAGCTTGCTAGACACTGAAGCTTTCTTT. Protein sequence: CASSLLDTEAFF. The J gene is TRBJ1-1, the V gene TRBV5-4; D is unresolved. The CDR3 length is 12 residues. Germline values: CDR1 SGHNT, CDR2 YYREEE (reference sequence). V lost 1 base, J lost 3 bases, and 4 bases lay in between.

CDR3 DNA: TGCGCCAGCAGCCAAGAGTTCAGAACACCCCACCACGAGCAGTACTTC. Amino acid sequence: CASSQEFRTPHHEQYF. The chain has TRBV4-3 and TRBJ2-7; D uncertain. V was shortened by 0 bases and J by 5 bases, with 17 bases between the two germline ends. Germline V gene data show CDR1 as LGHNA and CDR2 as YSLEER. The CDR3 loop spans 16 amino acids.

The V and J genes are TRBV6-2 or TRBV6-3 and TRBJ1-5, with D perhaps TRBD1 (6 bases). The V end lost 2 bases, the J end lost 5 bases, and 16 bases lay between the germline ends. CDR3 length equals 16 residues. Germline V lookup: CDR1 MNHEY, CDR2 SVGEGT. The CDR3 DNA follows: TGTGCCAGCAGTTACCCCGTGGGGAAGGGGGATCAGCCCCAGCATTTT. Translation gives CASSYPVGKGDQPQHF.

With respect to this clone: The junction differs from germline at one of its ends, possibly a read error. V and J are TRBV7-2 and TRBJ2-5; a weak D match, TRBD2 (5 bases). The CDR3 spans 14 residues. Germline values: CDR1 SGHTA, CDR2 FQGNSA. This CDR3 is CASSTEGFQEIQYF. The CDR3 DNA sequence: TGTGCCAGCAGCACCGAGGGATTCCAAGAGATCCAGTACTTC.

Worth noting for this clone: Distinct nucleotide sequences in the sample also encode this CDR3. The rearrangement links TRBV5-1 to TRBJ1-1; perhaps TRBD1 as D (6 bases). CDR3 length: 14 amino acids. Trimming took 4 bases from V and 2 from J, leaving 12 bases between them. Germline-derived CDR1 and CDR2 are SGHRS and YFSETQ. CDR3 DNA sequence: TGCGCCAGCAGCAGTGGACAGATTAACACTGAAGCTTTCTTT. Translation gives CASSSGQINTEAFF.

CDR3 nucleotides: TGCAGCATATCCGGGACAGAGGGGGGCTACACCTTC. Translation gives CSISGTEGGYTF. J is TRBJ1-2 and V is TRBV29-1; TRBD1 matches 7 bases. This CDR3 is built from 12 residues. Germline CDR1 SQVTM, CDR2 ANQGSEA. Trimming cost V 8 bases and J 8 bases; bases outside gene matches: 11.

The V gene is TRBV15, the J gene TRBJ1-2; TRBD1 aligns across 7 bases. Trimming took 1 base from V and 8 from J; bases not matched to a gene: 10. Per the germline V gene, CDR1 is LNHNV and CDR2 is YYDKDF (reference sequence). The CDR3 sequence is 15 residues long. In DNA, the CDR3 is TGTGCCACCAGCAGAGTTACAGGGGCCCTCCCGGGCTACACCTTC. As protein: CATSRVTGALPGYTF. The full variable domain, its missing parts supplied by reference TRBV15 and TRBJ1-2, is DAMVIQNPRYQVTQFGKPVTLSCSQTLNHNVMYWYQQKSSQAPKLLFHYYDKDFNNEADTPDNFQSRRPNTSFCFLDIRSPGLGDTAMYLCATSRVTGALPGYTFGSGTRLTVV.

This clone came up a few times. The chain uses TRBV2 and TRBJ2-3; 8 nucleotides line up with TRBD2. This CDR3 has 14 residues. Germline assignment: CDR1 SNHLY and CDR2 FYNNEI. Trimming removed 7 bases from V and 2 bases from J; junction bases left unmatched: 5. The CDR3 spells CASKTSVNTDTQYF. DNA for the CDR3: TGTGCCAGCAAGACTAGCGTCAACACAGATACGCAGTATTTT.

This rearrangement joins TRBV12-3 or TRBV12-4 to TRBJ1-5; TRBD1 aligns across 7 bases. The CDR3 consists of 13 residues. The V gene end was trimmed by 3 bases and the J gene end by 6 bases; junction bases not matched to a gene: 2. This CDR3 reads CASSLTGSQPQHF. Here the CDR3 DNA reads TGTGCCAGCAGTTTGACAGGGAGTCAGCCCCAGCATTTT.

The chain has TRBV7-9 and TRBJ2-7, with a tentative D call TRBD1 (6 bases). The CDR3 is made up of 14 amino acids. The V gene's germline CDR1 is SEHNR and CDR2 FQNEAQ (reference sequence). The V end lost 1 base, the J end lost 3 bases, and 10 bases lay between the germline ends. CDR3 bases: TGTGCCAGCAGCTTAGACAGGGTTCGCTACGAGCAGTACTTC. It yields the protein CASSLDRVRYEQYF.

The chain carries TRBV11-2 and TRBJ2-3; D not certain. The V and J ends lost 3 bases and 0 bases respectively, with 13 bases between them. The CDR3 consists of 16 residues. The V gene's germline CDR1 is SGHAT and CDR2 FQNNGV. Written as DNA, the CDR3 is TGTGCCAGCAGCTTTAGGAGACCCACTAGCACAGATACGCAGTATTTT. Its protein product is CASSFRRPTSTDTQYF.

V is TRBV4-3 and J is TRBJ2-3, with 8 bases identical to TRBD2. Trimming cost V 1 base and J 1 base; bases outside gene matches: 4. Looked up from germline, CDR1 is LGHNA and CDR2 is YSLEER. The CDR3 loop spans 16 amino acids. The chain's CDR3 is CASSQGETSGTDTQYF. Here the CDR3 DNA reads TGCGCCAGCAGCCAAGGGGAGACTAGCGGCACAGATACGCAGTATTTT.

This clone appeared once. The chain carries TRBV7-9 and TRBJ2-2; a possible D gene is TRBD1 (5 bases). V lost 2 bases, J lost 5 bases, and 9 bases lay in between. This CDR3 region has 14 residues. The germline V gene encodes CDR1 SEHNR and CDR2 FQNEAQ (reference sequence). CDR3 amino acids: CASSLTSGTGELFF. The CDR3 nucleotides read TGTGCCAGCAGCTTAACCTCAGGGACCGGGGAGCTGTTTTTT.

This sequence joins TRBV19 and TRBJ1-1, with D perhaps TRBD1 (5 bases). Germline V lookup: CDR1 LNHDA, CDR2 SQIVND (reference sequence). This CDR3 comprises 13 residues. V shed 3 bases and J shed 4 bases, with 9 bases lying between them. The CDR3: CASSMVGATEAFF. CDR3 DNA sequence: TGTGCCAGTAGTATGGTTGGGGCCACTGAAGCTTTCTTT.

The chain uses TRBV19 and TRBJ1-5; D gene unclear. With 5 bases removed from V and 5 bases from J, the gap between germline ends came to 7 bases. This CDR3 contains 12 residues. In germline, CDR1 is LNHDA, CDR2 SQIVND (reference sequence). The DNA of the CDR3 is TGTGCCAGTAGTGCTCAGGATCAGCCCCAGCATTTT. This codes for CASSAQDQPQHF.

The chain has TRBV29-1 and TRBJ2-1; TRBD1 agrees at 7 bases. This CDR3 spans 14 amino acids. V dropped 4 bases and J dropped 0; count of bases not matched to a gene: 3. Germline CDR1 and CDR2: SQVTM and ANQGSEA. The CDR3 protein is CSVGAGGSYNEQFF. CDR3 bases: TGCAGCGTTGGAGCAGGGGGCTCCTACAATGAGCAGTTCTTC.

This chain joins TRBV15 and TRBJ1-2, with D possibly TRBD1 on 5 matching bases. Trimming removed 1 base from V and 4 bases from J, with 13 bases in between. The CDR3 consists of 15 residues. Germline V gives CDR1 LNHNV, CDR2 YYDKDF (reference sequence). The CDR3: CATSRGGRGRYGYTF. The CDR3 DNA is TGTGCCACCAGCAGAGGTGGGAGGGGCCGCTATGGCTACACCTTC.

This chain uses TRBV7-2 with TRBJ2-7; possible D gene TRBD2, 5 bases. The CDR3 is 12 residues long. Germline CDR1 is SGHTA and CDR2 is FQGNSA. The V gene lost 5 bases and the J gene lost 2 bases, with 7 bases spanning the gap. The DNA for the CDR3 is TGTGCCAGCAGCACCGGGACCTACGAGCAGTACTTC. Its protein product is CASSTGTYEQYF.

The chain joins TRBV7-2 to TRBJ1-5, with D perhaps matching TRBD1 (6 bases). This CDR3 is built from 15 residues. V lost 2 bases, J lost 6 bases, and 14 bases lay in between. Germline-derived CDR1 and CDR2 are SGHTA and FQGNSA. CDR3 nucleotides: TGTGCCAGCAGCTTAATCGGGACAATTGGTCAGCCCCAGCATTTT. Its translation: CASSLIGTIGQPQHF.